A single sample is the source of the 28 T cell receptor beta chains below, sequenced in a study of T-cell reconstitution after alpha-beta-depleted transplantation in children. During its preparation, the TCRbeta library received unique molecular identifiers. TCRdb itself ran the PCR reads through MiXCR, one entry per CDR3 protein. The table records fewer than 350,000 distinct CDR3 sequences, about 9.5% of them present only once. The specimen was PBMCs, collected before TCRalphabeta/CD19-depleted stem cell transplant. Receptors originate from a boy in the first two years of life with acute myeloid leukemia, due to receive a stem cell transplant.

This clonotype was counted ten times or more. The chain carries TRBV6-2 or TRBV6-3 and TRBJ2-2; 10 bases align to TRBD2. The CDR3 is 15 amino acids. Germline-derived CDR1 and CDR2 are MNHEY and SVGEGT. Trimming took 5 bases from V and 8 from J; bases not matched to a gene: 8. CDR3 bases: TGTGCCAGCAGTCACCTAGCGGGAGAAACTGGGGAGCTGTTTTTT. It encodes CASSHLAGETGELFF.

In its sample, this clonotype was seen a few times. V gene TRBV11-2 combines with J gene TRBJ2-1; TRBD1 is a possible D gene (5 bases). The CDR3 length is 16 residues. The V gene's germline CDR1 is SGHAT and CDR2 FQNNGV. Trimming stripped 1 base from V and 2 bases from J, with 12 bases between. The CDR3 bases are TGTGCCAGCAGCTTAGGGGGCTATGGCACCTACAATGAGCAGTTCTTC. This sequence encodes CASSLGGYGTYNEQFF.

This clonotype was counted a few times. The chain uses TRBV7-9 and TRBJ2-5, with D possibly called TRBD1 or TRBD2 (6 bases each). CDR3 length equals 15 residues. The ends were cut back, 3 bases at V and 5 bases at J, with 16 bases in the middle. Germline V gene data show CDR1 as SEHNR and CDR2 as FQNEAQ (reference sequence). The CDR3 DNA sequence: TGTGCCAGCAGCTTTGTCCCGGAGGGGGTGGAGACCCAGTACTTC. Translating it yields CASSFVPEGVETQYF.

This clonotype was recorded at least ten times. This rearrangement joins TRBV5-1 to TRBJ1-2; 9 bases align to TRBD1. This CDR3 is 15 amino acids long. V trimming: 3 bases; J trimming: 0 bases; junction bases outside the gene matches: 3. CDR1 SGHRS and CDR2 YFSETQ come from the germline V gene. CDR3 loop: CASSSGQGANYGYTF. DNA for the CDR3: TGCGCCAGCAGCTCGGGACAGGGAGCTAACTATGGCTACACCTTC.

This clonotype was observed a handful of times. J is TRBJ2-3 and V is TRBV5-6; D remains unclear. V was clipped by 7 bases and J by 2 bases, with 14 bases between them. CDR1 and CDR2 (germline): SGHDT, YYEEEE. This CDR3 contains 14 residues. The CDR3 DNA follows: TGTGCCAGCGGATATTACCTGAACACAGATACGCAGTATTTT. Translated, it gives CASGYYLNTDTQYF.

This clonotype came up many times. The chain joins TRBV12-3 or TRBV12-4 to TRBJ1-1; D remains ambiguous. This CDR3 is 12 amino acids long. The V and J ends lost 6 bases and 0 bases respectively, with 5 bases between them. The CDR3: CASRSLNTEAFF. CDR3 DNA sequence: TGTGCCAGCAGGAGCTTGAACACTGAAGCTTTCTTT.

J is TRBJ2-7 and V is TRBV7-9; TRBD1 matches 7 bases. CDR1 and CDR2 from the germline V gene are SEHNR and FQNEAQ (reference sequence). The CDR3 is 15 residues long. V was clipped by 1 base and J by 0 bases; unmatched bases: 3. The CDR3 is CASSLGDSNSYEQYF. The CDR3 DNA reads as TGTGCCAGCAGCTTAGGGGACAGTAACTCCTACGAGCAGTACTTC.

CDR3 residues: CASSLLRNQETQYF. CDR3 bases: TGTGCCAGCAGCTTATTACGGAACCAAGAGACCCAGTACTTC. The chain is built from TRBV7-2 and TRBJ2-5; D unresolved. The germline V and J ends were trimmed by 2 bases and 0 bases, with 7 bases remaining between them. CDR1 and CDR2 (germline): SGHTA, FQGNSA. CDR3 length: 14 residues.

There are many counts of this clonotype. V usage is TRBV24-1 and J usage is TRBJ1-5; D unresolved. The germline V gene encodes CDR1 KGHDR and CDR2 SFDVKD. This CDR3 is built from 14 residues. Trimming removed 1 base at V and 6 bases at J, with 9 bases between. The CDR3, as DNA: TGTGCCACCAGTGATTTTAGGGTTTCTCAGCCCCAGCATTTT. Translated: CATSDFRVSQPQHF.

This clonotype was detected only a few times. The chain has TRBV19 and TRBJ2-6; D may be TRBD2 (6 bases). The CDR3 is 19 amino acids. Trimming cost V 6 bases and J 0 bases, with 21 bases left between them. Per the germline V gene, CDR1 is LNHDA and CDR2 is SQIVND (reference sequence). CDR3 DNA sequence: TGTGCCAGTAGCCTTGGGGACTGGACCGTCGGCTCTGGGGCCAACGTCCTGACTTTC. Its translation is CASSLGDWTVGSGANVLTF.

This clonotype was counted ten times or more. The chain combines TRBV4-3 with TRBJ2-2, with D possibly TRBD1 on 6 matching bases. V lost 0 bases, J lost 6 bases, and 8 bases lay in between. The CDR3 runs to 14 residues. Germline CDR1 reads LGHNA; CDR2 reads YSLEER. CDR3: CASSQDTGPGELFF. CDR3 in DNA: TGCGCCAGCAGCCAAGATACAGGGCCCGGGGAGCTGTTTTTT.

At least ten counts were recorded for this clonotype. The chain is built from TRBV28 and TRBJ1-4; TRBD1 might be the D (5 bases). The V gene lost 4 bases and the J gene lost 3 bases, with 18 bases spanning the gap. CDR1 and CDR2 (germline): MDHEN, SYDVKM. The CDR3 runs to 17 residues. CDR3 bases: TGTGCCAGCAGTTCTCCGACAGTTTCCGGGGCTAATGAAAAACTGTTTTTT. Its protein is CASSSPTVSGANEKLFF. Variable domain in full (rest from reference TRBV28 and TRBJ1-4): DVKVTQSSRYLVKRTGEKVFLECVQDMDHENMFWYRQDPGLGLRLIYFSYDVKMKEKGDIPEGYSVSREKKERFSLILESASTNQTSMYLCASSSPTVSGANEKLFFGSGTQLSVL.

This clonotype was observed a few times. This chain joins TRBV7-9 and TRBJ2-5; D not resolved. From germline, CDR1 is SEHNR and CDR2 FQNEAQ (reference sequence). V gave up 9 bases and J gave up 6 bases, with 26 bases separating them. CDR3 length equals 16 residues. For the CDR3, the DNA is TGTGCCAGTCTCTTCTCCGCCGGGCCCCTCAGGCAGACCCAGTACTTC. It translates to CASLFSAGPLRQTQYF.

This clonotype was seen at least ten times. The V and J genes are TRBV28 and TRBJ2-3; weak D call: TRBD1 (5 bases). CDR1 is MDHEN and CDR2 is SYDVKM in the germline V gene. The CDR3 is 12 residues long. The V end lost 8 bases, the J end lost 6 bases, and 12 bases lay between the germline ends. CDR3 sequence (DNA): TGTGCCAGCTCGACAGTTCTGGATACGCAGTATTTT. It specifies CASSTVLDTQYF.

This clonotype was recorded at least ten times. V is TRBV27 and J is TRBJ2-1; D unclear. Germline V CDR1 and CDR2: MNHEY, SMNVEV (reference sequence). Trimming left V 5 bases short and J 10 bases short, with 12 bases between. CDR3 length equals 12 residues. The CDR3 sequence: CASSAQPFEQFF. Here the CDR3 DNA reads TGTGCCAGCAGTGCCCAGCCCTTCGAGCAGTTCTTC.

This clonotype showed up many times. The chain recombines TRBV7-9 with TRBJ2-1; 11 positions agree with TRBD2. In germline, CDR1 is SEHNR, CDR2 FQNEAQ (reference sequence). V shed 1 base and J 4 bases; nucleotides not matched to a gene: 15. The CDR3 runs 20 residues. CDR3 residues: CASSLDMLGEGTSGYNEQFF. CDR3 nucleotide sequence: TGTGCCAGCAGCTTAGACATGTTAGGGGAGGGGACTAGCGGATACAATGAGCAGTTCTTC. Drawing the rest from reference TRBV7-9 and TRBJ2-1, the complete variable domain is DTGVSQNPRHKITKRGQNVTFRCDPISEHNRLYWYRQTLGQGPEFLTYFQNEAQLEKSRLLSDRFSAERPKGSFSTLEIQRTEQGDSAMYLCASSLDMLGEGTSGYNEQFFGPGTRLTVL.

Ten or more counts support this clonotype. The V gene is TRBV4-1, the J gene TRBJ1-6, with D tentatively TRBD1 (6 bases). Trimming left V 2 bases short and J 4 bases short, with 12 bases between. Per germline, CDR1 MGHRA and CDR2 YSYEKL. The CDR3 totals 16 residues. CDR3 residues: CASSQPPGQYNSPLHF. CDR3 coding DNA: TGCGCCAGCAGCCAACCTCCTGGACAGTATAATTCACCCCTCCACTTT.

This clonotype was seen at least ten times. V usage is TRBV28 and J usage is TRBJ2-3; TRBD2 agrees at 11 bases. There are 16 residues in the CDR3. The J segment lost 2 bases and the V segment lost 2 bases, leaving 3 bases of the junction unmatched. Germline V gene lookup returns CDR1 MDHEN and CDR2 SYDVKM. Written as DNA, the CDR3 is TGTGCCAGCAGTTTACCGACTAGCGGGGCCACAGATACGCAGTATTTT. Its protein product is CASSLPTSGATDTQYF.

The chain has TRBV5-1 and TRBJ1-3, with D uncertain. Germline values: CDR1 SGHRS, CDR2 YFSETQ. The V gene lost 0 bases and the J gene lost 8 bases, with 15 bases spanning the gap. There are 15 residues in the CDR3. CDR3 protein: CASSLAPGSEDTIYF. Written as DNA, the CDR3 is TGCGCCAGCAGCTTGGCCCCCGGTTCGGAGGACACCATATATTTT.

This clonotype has ten or more counts. The rearrangement joins TRBV15 to TRBJ2-3; 8 positions match TRBD2. Unmatched junction bases numbered 13, after V lost 0 bases and J lost 2 bases. This CDR3 is built from 19 residues. Germline assignment: CDR1 LNHNV and CDR2 YYDKDF (reference sequence). The CDR3 region has the DNA TGTGCCACCAGCAGAGATTACGGCGGGAGGAAGGGGAACACAGATACGCAGTATTTT. Protein sequence: CATSRDYGGRKGNTDTQYF.

This clonotype was seen at least ten times. The genes are TRBV12-3 or TRBV12-4 and TRBJ2-3; TRBD2 agrees at 7 bases. V trimming: 6 bases; J trimming: 2 bases; junction bases outside the gene matches: 8. The length of the CDR3 is 15 residues. The CDR3 loop reads CASSFGLGITDTQYF. The CDR3, as DNA: TGTGCCAGCAGCTTTGGACTAGGAATCACAGATACGCAGTATTTT.

Ten or more counts support this clonotype. The chain carries TRBV11-2 and TRBJ2-3; tentatively, D is TRBD2 (6 bases). Germline CDR1 and CDR2: SGHAT and FQNNGV. The CDR3 has 11 amino acids. Trimming removed 7 bases from V and 6 bases from J, with 8 bases in between. Here the CDR3 reads CASTGADTQYF. As DNA, the CDR3 is TGTGCCAGCACGGGAGCGGATACGCAGTATTTT.

The V and J genes are TRBV7-2 and TRBJ1-2; 8 bases are shared with TRBD1. CDR3 length: 14 residues. V lost 4 bases and J lost 2; bases outside the gene matches: 3. Germline V gene lookup returns CDR1 SGHTA and CDR2 FQGNSA. The CDR3 DNA is TGTGCCAGCAGCTCAAACAGGGGGAACTATGGCTACACCTTC. Amino acid sequence: CASSSNRGNYGYTF.

The table lists this clonotype with a few counts. The J gene is TRBJ2-7, the V gene TRBV12-3 or TRBV12-4, with a possible D match to TRBD1 (5 bases). V lost 3 bases to trimming and J lost 1 base, with 10 bases between them. This CDR3 is 14 amino acids long. Written as DNA, the CDR3 is TGTGCCAGCAGTTTGTTGGACAAGTCCTACGAGCAGTACTTC. This sequence encodes CASSLLDKSYEQYF.

The gene calls are TRBV7-2 and TRBJ2-1; no definite D call. V was trimmed by 1 base and J by 9 bases, leaving 16 bases between them. Germline lookup yields CDR1 SGHTA and CDR2 FQGNSA. CDR3 size: 15 residues. The chain's CDR3 is CASSLDRARAGEQFF. CDR3 bases: TGTGCCAGCAGCTTAGATAGAGCTAGGGCAGGTGAGCAGTTCTTC. The complete variable domain, with remaining parts taken from reference TRBV7-2 and TRBJ2-1, reads GAGVSQSPSNKVTEKGKDVELRCDPISGHTALYWYRQSLGQGLEFLIYFQGNSAPDKSGLPSDRFSAERTGGSVSTLTIQRTQQEDSAVYLCASSLDRARAGEQFFGPGTRLTVL.

With respect to this clonotype: The junction departs from the called germline gene at one end, perhaps through a read error. V gene TRBV5-1 combines with J gene TRBJ1-1, with no clear D. The germline V gene encodes CDR1 SGHRS and CDR2 YFSETQ. The CDR3 is made up of 14 amino acids. The CDR3 spells CARSLVPENTEAFF. DNA for the CDR3: TGCGCCAGGAGCTTGGTTCCGGAGAACACTGAAGCTTTCTTT. Full variable domain (remainder filled in from reference TRBV5-1 and TRBJ1-1): KAGVTQTPRYLIKTRGQQVTLSCSPISGHRSVSWYQQTPGQGLQFLFEYFSETQRNKGNFPGRFSGRQFSNSRSEMNVSTLELGDSALYLCARSLVPENTEAFFGQGTRLTVV.

This clonotype was found many times. The chain combines TRBV11-2 with TRBJ2-3; 12 bases align to TRBD2. This CDR3 is built from 15 residues. J lost 6 bases, V lost 5 bases, and 6 bases had no gene match. Germline CDR1 reads SGHAT; CDR2 reads FQNNGV. This chain's CDR3 is CASSPSGRAGDTQYF. The CDR3 DNA is TGTGCCAGCAGCCCTAGCGGGAGGGCCGGGGATACGCAGTATTTT.

This clonotype was counted many times. The V and J genes are TRBV29-1 and TRBJ2-1, with D possibly matching TRBD1 (6 bases). The CDR3 covers 11 residues. The V end was cut by 3 bases, the J end by 8 bases, with 8 bases between. CDR1 and CDR2 from the germline V gene are SQVTM and ANQGSEA. The CDR3, as DNA: TGCAGCGTTGATGGGGGCTATGAGCAGTTCTTC. Residues: CSVDGGYEQFF.